Each of the 8 T cell receptor beta chains below was sequenced from the same sample in a study of CD8 T cells in ankylosing spondylitis. Each CDR3 protein is one row after TCRdb ran MiXCR on the 5' RACE reads. The data hold approximately 400,000 distinct CDR3 sequences, with roughly 25% observed a single time. These receptors have no identified antigens. Study-wide results and limits: Seemingly characteristic of ankylosing spondylitis blood was a TCR beta motif consisting of fewer than 10 highly homologous variants.

The sequenced sample was blood, either unsorted or a sorted T cell fraction (not recorded which). These TCRs come from a male donor with ankylosing spondylitis.

This rearrangement joins TRBV5-1 to TRBJ2-5; 13 bases are shared with TRBD2. Germline V gene lookup returns CDR1 SGHRS and CDR2 YFSETQ. V shed 4 bases and J 4 bases; nucleotides not matched to a gene: 4. CDR3 length: 15 amino acids. The CDR3 nucleotides are TGCGCCAGCAGCCAAAGACTAGCGGGAGGAGAGACCCAGTACTTC. As protein: CASSQRLAGGETQYF.

The chain is built from TRBV5-1 and TRBJ2-3, with D possibly TRBD1 on 5 matching bases. Germline CDR1 SGHRS, CDR2 YFSETQ. V was trimmed by 0 bases and J by 1 base, leaving 9 bases between them. There are 15 residues in the CDR3. The CDR3 loop reads CASSLAGLGTDTQYF. CDR3 nucleotides: TGCGCCAGCAGCTTGGCAGGGTTGGGCACAGATACGCAGTATTTT.

This clonotype was seen a few times. V gene TRBV11-3 combines with J gene TRBJ2-3; perhaps D is TRBD1 or TRBD2 (6 bases each). Germline V gene lookup returns CDR1 SGHNT and CDR2 YENEEA. Trimming shortened V by 5 bases and J by 6 bases, and 18 bases separated the two germline ends. The CDR3 length is 15 residues. The CDR3 coding sequence is TGTGCCAGCAGCCAGGGACGCCAAGGGGGGGATACGCAGTATTTT. This encodes CASSQGRQGGDTQYF.

This clonotype occurred a few times. This chain uses TRBV3-1 with TRBJ2-1; the match to TRBD2 covers 8 bases. This CDR3 comprises 16 residues. The V gene's germline CDR1 is LGHDT and CDR2 YNNKEL (reference sequence). V gave up 3 bases and J gave up 7 bases; unmatched junction bases: 11. The CDR3 DNA reads TGTGCCAGCAGCCAGGAGGGCGGGAGGATTGGGAATGAGCAGTTCTTC. This codes for CASSQEGGRIGNEQFF.

This clonotype was observed a handful of times. This chain links TRBV20-1 with TRBJ1-2; 8 nucleotides agree with TRBD1. J lost 4 bases, V lost 1 base, and 2 bases had no gene match. Germline V gene data show CDR1 as DFQATT and CDR2 as SNEGSKA (reference sequence). The CDR3 runs to 13 residues. The CDR3 region is CSARGQGTYGYTF. Here the CDR3 DNA reads TGCAGTGCTAGAGGACAGGGGACCTATGGCTACACCTTC.

The chain combines TRBV6-5 with TRBJ2-4; possibly TRBD1 for D (6 bases). This CDR3 spans 18 amino acids. V lost 2 bases to trimming and J lost 2 bases, with 19 bases between them. Germline V lookup: CDR1 MNHEY, CDR2 SVGAGI. The CDR3 spells CASSYGSWPGVTKNIQYF. CDR3 sequence (DNA): TGTGCCAGCAGTTACGGGTCCTGGCCAGGGGTAACCAAAAACATTCAGTACTTC.

V is TRBV20-1 and J is TRBJ2-7; tentatively, D is TRBD1 or TRBD2 (7 bases each). Germline lookup yields CDR1 DFQATT and CDR2 SNEGSKA (reference sequence). The CDR3 length is 15 residues. The V gene lost 2 bases and the J gene lost 3 bases, with 17 bases spanning the gap. Here the CDR3 reads CSARKRQGGLYEQYF. For the CDR3, the DNA is TGCAGTGCTAGAAAGAGACAGGGAGGGCTCTACGAGCAGTACTTC.

This clonotype was seen a handful of times. The chain recombines TRBV29-1 with TRBJ2-1; D may match TRBD1 or TRBD2 (5 bases each). This CDR3 comprises 10 residues. Germline V CDR1 and CDR2: SQVTM, ANQGSEA. V lost 7 bases, J lost 9 bases, and 10 bases lay in between. The CDR3 reads CSALGGEQFF. The CDR3 region has the DNA TGCAGCGCGCTTGGGGGTGAGCAGTTCTTC.